The clone carrying this T cell receptor (beta chain) was observed at least ten times. This entry comes from a study of regulatory T cells in long-lasting Graves disease. Investigators prepared the TCR beta libraries by applying iRepertoire HTBI primers and Arm-PCR of CDR3 regions. TCRdb used MiXCR to reprocess the multiplex PCR reads, holding one entry per CDR3 protein. Here the sample spans roughly 560,000 distinct CDR3 sequences, 9.5% to 15% being singletons. Time point: newly diagnosed GD, antithyroid drugs for less than 3 months. PBMC-extracted RNA yielded the TCR library. Trimming shortened V by 2 bases and J by 7 bases, and 12 bases separated the two germline ends. CDR1 and CDR2 from the germline V gene are GTSNPN and SVGIG (reference sequence). This CDR3 comprises 13 residues. This sample was also put to use in a study of T cells in Graves' hyperthyroidism and ophthalmopathy. Per that study: RT-PCR in the first round (using the HTBI primer set) targeted the TCR CDR3.

The material was peripheral blood mononuclear cells (PBMCs), obtained at new diagnosis, from a patient treated with antithyroid drugs. The chain uses TRBV30 and TRBJ1-5; D not resolved. This clonotype originated in a woman aged 25 to 39 with Graves disease. The CDR3 DNA reads TGTGCCTGGAGTCGGGCCCTAGGGCAGCCCCAGCATTTT. It yields the protein CAWSRALGQPQHF.